Listed here are 5 T cell receptor beta chains from one sample, sequenced in a study of blood T cell repertoires in COVID-19. Produced via immunoSEQ multiplex PCR; TCRdb's table is partial and in-frame only. This sample has about 170,000 clones, with 80% to 90% found just once. Sequencing was carried out using peripheral blood. The receptors shown here come from a woman in her seventies who had recovered from COVID-19.

V gene TRBV5-1 combines with J gene TRBJ2-3, with TRBD1 matching over 7 bases. The length of the CDR3 is 13 residues. V lost 4 bases and J lost 6; bases outside the gene matches: 5. Germline V gene lookup returns CDR1 SGHRS and CDR2 YFSETQ. The CDR3 DNA reads as TGCGCCAGCAGCGGACAGGAGCGGGATACGCAGTATTTT. Translation: CASSGQERDTQYF.

The V call is TRBV19, the J call TRBJ1-5; D is uncertain. CDR1 and CDR2 (germline): LNHDA, SQIVND (reference sequence). V lost 3 bases to trimming and J lost 9 bases, with 15 bases between them. This CDR3 contains 14 residues. The CDR3 loop reads CASSIFGVPRPQHF. The CDR3 DNA is TGTGCCAGTAGTATTTTCGGGGTGCCGCGGCCCCAGCATTTT.

The rearrangement joins TRBV19 to TRBJ2-3, with 7 bases that match TRBD2. Germline V gene data show CDR1 as LNHDA and CDR2 as SQIVND (reference sequence). V dropped 7 bases and J dropped 2; count of bases not matched to a gene: 6. The CDR3 sequence is 14 residues long. CDR3 coding DNA: TGTGCCAGTAAGCCGGGAGGATCCACAGATACGCAGTATTTT. Its protein product is CASKPGGSTDTQYF. Full variable domain (remainder filled in from reference TRBV19 and TRBJ2-3): DGGITQSPKYLFRKEGQNVTLSCEQNLNHDAMYWYRQDPGQGLRLIYYSQIVNDFQKGDIAEGYSVSREKKESFPLTVTSAQKNPTAFYLCASKPGGSTDTQYFGPGTRLTVL.

The count of this clone is one. This chain connects TRBV9 to TRBJ1-2; 10 bases are shared with TRBD1. This CDR3 region has 14 residues. Unmatched junction bases numbered 4, after V lost 2 bases and J lost 6 bases. Germline V gives CDR1 SGDLS, CDR2 YYNGEE. The DNA for the CDR3 is TGTGCCAGCAGCGTGGGGACAGGGGTGGATGGCTACACCTTC. Encoded protein: CASSVGTGVDGYTF.

This clone was recorded a few times. The V gene is TRBV25-1, the J gene TRBJ2-1; 11 bases align to TRBD2. Losses at the gene ends were 3 bases for V and 13 bases for J; bases not matched to a gene: 5. This CDR3 contains 13 residues. Germline CDR1 reads MGHDK; CDR2 reads SYGVNS. This CDR3 reads CASSEGLADAQFF. The CDR3 coding sequence is TGTGCCAGCAGTGAGGGACTAGCGGATGCTCAGTTCTTC.